This T cell receptor (beta chain) is drawn from a study of blood T cell repertoires in COVID-19. Study information: Donors in the United States, Italy and Spain gave samples during acute or convalescent COVID-19. PBMCs, B-cell-depleted T cells, or T cells provided the cDNA or gDNA that made up the material.

Methods used by the authors: Reference gene primer amplification gave nucleated cell count estimates. Clones were read by immunoSEQ multiplex PCR, and TCRdb kept only the in-frame ones, dropping some. V and J calls and clone size are those listed in that table; D and trimming were worked out from the DNA. Among roughly 290,000 clones listed, around 85% were seen once. Germline V gene lookup returns CDR1 MRHNA and CDR2 SNTAGT. Trimming removed 2 bases at V and 7 bases at J, with 11 bases between. This CDR3 has 13 amino acids. Enrollment of patients from Seattle took place during active infection, with longitudinal follow-up.

The receptor's source is a human donor with COVID-19, enrolled during active disease. The donor label of this sample is uncertain. The genes are TRBV6-4 and TRBJ2-5; no definite D call. The sequenced material came from peripheral blood. In DNA form, the CDR3 reads TGTGCCAGCAGTGACGAGGCCCGGATGACCCAGTACTTC. Protein: CASSDEARMTQYF.